The 11 T cell receptor beta chains below were found in one sample sequenced in a study of blood T cells in healthy people across ages. For the second PCR, which ran for roughly 6 to 12 cycles, a sample-barcoded 5' primer and a J-beta primer mix were used. TCRdb independently ran MiXCR on the 5' RACE reads; one entry per CDR3 protein. Among approximately 1,700,000 distinct CDR3 sequences listed, 35% to 50% were seen once. The sample comprised blood. The source is a human donor in good health.

This chain joins TRBV30 and TRBJ1-4; D gene uncertain. This CDR3 contains 14 residues. Looked up from germline, CDR1 is GTSNPN and CDR2 is SVGIG (reference sequence). V was cut by 2 bases and J by 7 bases, with 14 bases left in between. This chain's CDR3 is CAWSLRDTAEKLFF. The CDR3, as DNA: TGTGCCTGGAGTCTACGGGATACCGCTGAAAAACTGTTTTTT.

The V call is TRBV20-1, the J call TRBJ2-7; TRBD1 aligns across 7 bases. The CDR3 loop spans 13 amino acids. The germline gives CDR1 DFQATT, CDR2 SNEGSKA (reference sequence). The ends lost 4 bases at V and 2 bases at J; junction bases unmatched: 5. The CDR3 reads CSAKIGTAYEQYF. For the CDR3, the DNA is TGCAGTGCTAAAATAGGGACAGCCTACGAGCAGTACTTC.

This clonotype was seen a single time. Germline and junction disagree at one end, which may indicate a read error. The chain carries TRBV5-1 and TRBJ1-1, with D perhaps TRBD1 (5 bases). From germline, CDR1 is SGHRS and CDR2 YFSETQ. The CDR3 runs to 15 residues. CDR3 protein: CTSSLVGTVNTEAFF. Written as DNA, the CDR3 is TGCACCAGCAGCTTGGTGGGGACCGTGAACACTGAAGCTTTCTTT.

This sequence joins TRBV4-2 and TRBJ2-3; a weak D match, TRBD2 (5 bases). V was pared by 0 bases and J by 0 bases, with 13 bases between. Germline V gives CDR1 LGHNA, CDR2 YNFKEQ. This CDR3 is 17 amino acids long. CDR3 nucleotides: TGTGCCAGCAGCCAAGATATTGGACTCGATAGCACAGATACGCAGTATTTT. Translated, it gives CASSQDIGLDSTDTQYF.

This clonotype was picked up a small number of times. The chain carries TRBV5-1 and TRBJ2-1, with TRBD2 matching over 11 bases. This CDR3 is built from 15 residues. With 6 bases clipped from V and 6 bases from J, the junction kept 8 bases outside the gene matches. Germline V gene lookup returns CDR1 SGHRS and CDR2 YFSETQ. The CDR3 region is CASTDTSGGLNEQFF. In DNA form, the CDR3 reads TGCGCCAGCACCGATACTAGCGGGGGCCTCAATGAGCAGTTCTTC. The entire variable domain, with the rest obtained from reference TRBV5-1 and TRBJ2-1, is as follows: KAGVTQTPRYLIKTRGQQVTLSCSPISGHRSVSWYQQTPGQGLQFLFEYFSETQRNKGNFPGRFSGRQFSNSRSEMNVSTLELGDSALYLCASTDTSGGLNEQFFGPGTRLTVL.

The V call is TRBV20-1, the J call TRBJ1-1, with unresolved D. CDR3 length: 15 residues. With 0 bases removed from V and 0 bases from J, the gap between germline ends came to 11 bases. CDR1 and CDR2 from the germline V gene are DFQATT and SNEGSKA (reference sequence). CDR3 sequence: CSARDLRTLNTEAFF. CDR3 DNA: TGCAGTGCTAGAGATCTACGGACCTTGAACACTGAAGCTTTCTTT.

This clonotype was detected a few times. The gene calls are TRBV11-2 and TRBJ2-5; D is undetermined. The CDR3 is made up of 15 amino acids. Deletions cut 4 bases from V and 7 bases from J, with 19 bases between. Germline V gene data show CDR1 as SGHAT and CDR2 as FQNNGV. CDR3 bases: TGTGCCAGCAGCTCCCTGACCGTCGAAAGTGGGACCCAGTACTTC. Its translation: CASSSLTVESGTQYF. The full variable domain, with the rest looked up from reference TRBV11-2 and TRBJ2-5, is EAGVAQSPRYKIIEKRQSVAFWCNPISGHATLYWYQQILGQGPKLLIQFQNNGVVDDSQLPKDRFSAERLKGVDSTLKIQPAKLEDSAVYLCASSSLTVESGTQYFGPGTRLLVL.

This chain connects TRBV10-3 to TRBJ1-2; D is unclear. There are 14 residues in the CDR3. Trimming stripped 3 bases from V and 8 bases from J, with 16 bases between. Germline V gives CDR1 ENHRY, CDR2 SYGVKD. Written as DNA, the CDR3 is TGTGCCATCAGTGAACCAACAAACCCGGGCGGCTACACCTTC. Its protein product is CAISEPTNPGGYTF.

As to this clonotype: At one end, the junction sequence differs from germline, possibly due to a read error. The gene calls are TRBV5-1 and TRBJ2-7; tentatively, D is TRBD1 or TRBD2 (6 bases each). CDR1 and CDR2 from the germline V gene are SGHRS and YFSETQ. The CDR3 has 14 residues. The CDR3 loop reads CASSRGQEPYEQYF. The CDR3 DNA sequence: TGCGCCAGCAGCCGGGGGCAGGAGCCCTACGAGCAGTACTTT.

The genes are TRBV27 and TRBJ2-5; 12 nucleotides agree with TRBD1. V was pared by 7 bases and J by 5 bases, with 11 bases of the junction left unmatched. The CDR3 sequence is 16 residues long. The germline gives CDR1 MNHEY, CDR2 SMNVEV (reference sequence). CDR3 amino acids: CASNPGTGGRMETQYF. The CDR3 DNA reads TGTGCCAGCAACCCAGGGACAGGGGGCCGAATGGAGACCCAGTACTTC.

This clonotype has a count of ten or more. The rearrangement uses TRBV7-2 and TRBJ1-2, with a possible D match to TRBD1 (5 bases). This CDR3 is built from 14 residues. The V gene's germline CDR1 is SGHTA and CDR2 FQGNSA. V was trimmed by 5 bases and J by 4 bases, leaving 14 bases between them. In nucleotides, the CDR3 is TGTGCCAGCAGCCCAAGGGGACCGGCCTATGGCTACACCTTC. Translated, it gives CASSPRGPAYGYTF.